This T cell receptor (beta chain) was sequenced in a study of OX40 agonist ivuxolimab in advanced cancers. With 6 bases clipped from V and 0 bases from J, the junction kept 10 bases outside the gene matches. Germline V CDR1 and CDR2: MNHEY, SMNVEV (reference sequence). This CDR3 is 17 amino acids long. Only in-frame clones appear in the TCRdb table, and some are missing; sequencing was by immunoSEQ multiplex PCR. Of roughly 38,000 clones listed, around four fifths are singletons. The J gene is TRBJ1-4, the V gene TRBV27; TRBD1 matches 7 bases. This sample comprised CD4+ or CD8+ T cells sorted from blood, obtained in a trial of the OX40 agonist ivuxolimab. This clonotype was sampled from an adult with an advanced solid tumor such as melanoma, head and neck, liver or kidney cancer. CDR3 protein: CASRPLGQGATNEKLFF. The CDR3 DNA is TGTGCCAGCAGGCCCCTTGGGCAGGGGGCAACTAATGAAAAACTGTTTTTT.